This entry lists 8 T cell receptor beta chains sequenced from one sample in a study of T cell repertoires in cytomegalovirus infection (dated by TCRdb to between 2017 and 2020). Sequencing took place on an Illumina HiSeq 1500. TCRdb passed the public sequencing reads through fastp at Q25 and MiXCR, retaining productive beta sequences. Rows with a matching CDR3 protein are joined into one entry that keeps the most common DNA and genes. The sample table shows roughly 140,000 distinct CDR3 sequences, and around 20% are seen once. The ten most abundant clones make up around 9.9% of the sample. The sequenced sample was PBMCs. All receptors come from a human donor in good health (CMV status not recorded). Some clones in this sample may be carry-over from other donors' samples.

This clonotype ranks as medium-sized. The V and J genes are TRBV12-3 or TRBV12-4 and TRBJ2-1; D might be TRBD2 (5 bases). V was shortened by 1 base and J by 3 bases, with 7 bases between the two germline ends. The CDR3 spans 14 residues. The CDR3: CASSLVGVYNEQFF. The CDR3 nucleotides are TGTGCCAGCAGTTTAGTCGGGGTCTACAATGAGCAGTTCTTC.

CDR3 sequence reads: CASITKEGGKSSYNEQFF. The DNA for the CDR3 is TGTGCCAGCATCACCAAGGAGGGCGGGAAGAGCTCCTACAATGAGCAGTTCTTC. This chain connects TRBV6-2 or TRBV6-3 to TRBJ2-1; possibly TRBD2 for D (6 bases). Trimming removed 7 bases at V and 0 bases at J, with 22 bases between. Per the germline V gene, CDR1 is MNHEY and CDR2 is SVGEGT. The CDR3 runs 18 residues.

A note on this clonotype: A much bigger clone sits one base away, suggesting this may be a read error. V is TRBV7-9 and J is TRBJ1-5; no reliable D call. The CDR3 has 14 amino acids. Germline V gives CDR1 SEHNR, CDR2 FQNEAQ (reference sequence). The CDR3 DNA reads TGTGCCAGCAGCTTAGCGGCAGGCAATCAGCCCCTGCATTTT. It encodes CASSLAAGNQPLHF.

The CDR3 protein is CASGPASSYEQYF. The CDR3 DNA reads TGTGCCAGCGGCCCGGCAAGCTCCTACGAGCAGTACTTC. V and J are TRBV28 and TRBJ2-7, with D uncertain. CDR1 and CDR2 (germline): MDHEN, SYDVKM. Trimming shortened V by 8 bases and J by 0 bases, and 11 bases separated the two germline ends. The CDR3 has 13 residues.

The CDR3 DNA follows: TGTGCCAGCAAGTTTGGCGGTAGCTCCTACGAGCAGTACTTC. Protein sequence: CASKFGGSSYEQYF. The chain links TRBV6-2 or TRBV6-3 to TRBJ2-7; no reliable D call. V was shortened by 7 bases and J by 0 bases, with 13 bases between the two germline ends. There are 14 residues in the CDR3. The germline V gene encodes CDR1 MNHEY and CDR2 SVGEGT.

This clonotype was seen repeatedly, ten times or more. The chain couples TRBV7-2 to TRBJ1-6, with D unresolved. V lost 4 bases and J 10 bases, leaving 11 bases between the germline ends. Germline CDR1 reads SGHTA; CDR2 reads FQGNSA. CDR3 length: 13 amino acids. This chain's CDR3 is CASSYLGYSPLHF. The CDR3 DNA follows: TGTGCCAGCAGCTACTTGGGGTACTCACCCCTCCACTTT.

The rearrangement uses TRBV3-1 and TRBJ2-5, with 7 bases lining up with TRBD2. Germline CDR1 and CDR2: LGHDT and YNNKEL (reference sequence). The ends lost 3 bases at V and 5 bases at J; junction bases unmatched: 0. The CDR3 covers 12 residues. This chain's CDR3 is CASSQRGETQYF. CDR3 DNA sequence: TGTGCCAGCAGCCAGCGGGGGGAGACCCAGTACTTC.

This clonotype was counted only a few times. V usage is TRBV2 and J usage is TRBJ1-3; weak D call: TRBD1 (5 bases). CDR1 SNHLY and CDR2 FYNNEI come from the germline V gene. The CDR3 has 18 amino acids. V was trimmed by 3 bases and J by 1 base, leaving 19 bases between them. The CDR3 DNA follows: TGTGCCAGCAGTGATGGCTTTTATGACAGAATGTCTGGAAACACCATATATTTT. Translation: CASSDGFYDRMSGNTIYF. Complete variable domain (other parts from reference TRBV2 and TRBJ1-3): EPEVTQTPSHQVTQMGQEVILRCVPISNHLYFYWYRQILGQKVEFLVSFYNNEISEKSEIFDDQFSVERPDGSNFTLKIRSTKLEDSAMYFCASSDGFYDRMSGNTIYFGEGSWLTVV.